Below are 8 T cell receptor beta chains sequenced from a single sample in a study of T cell responses to AZD1222 COVID-19 vaccine. TCRdb's copy holds only in-frame clones and misses some; the assay was immunoSEQ multiplex PCR. The repertoire holds roughly 140,000 clones, with 91% as singletons. Source: peripheral blood, taken on day 0 of AZD1222 vaccination. The receptors derive from an adult in good health.

J is TRBJ2-1 and V is TRBV19, with TRBD2 matching over 10 bases. This CDR3 has 15 amino acids. Germline CDR1 and CDR2: LNHDA and SQIVND (reference sequence). The V and J ends lost 2 bases and 10 bases, in that order; junction bases with no gene match: 8. CDR3 sequence (DNA): TGTGCCAGTAGTATACTAGCGGGAGTGGTCCGGGAGCAGTTCTTC. It is translated as CASSILAGVVREQFF. Variable domain in full (rest from reference TRBV19 and TRBJ2-1): DGGITQSPKYLFRKEGQNVTLSCEQNLNHDAMYWYRQDPGQGLRLIYYSQIVNDFQKGDIAEGYSVSREKKESFPLTVTSAQKNPTAFYLCASSILAGVVREQFFGPGTRLTVL.

The chain links TRBV3-1 (or the pseudogene TRBV3-2) to TRBJ1-6; D might be TRBD1 (5 bases). The germline V and J ends were trimmed by 3 bases and 10 bases, with 10 bases remaining between them. CDR1 and CDR2 from the germline V gene are LGHDT and YNNKEL (reference sequence). This CDR3 has 13 amino acids. CDR3 DNA: TGTGCCAGCAGCCAGGGACTTTTATCACCCCTCCACTTT. Protein: CASSQGLLSPLHF.

CDR3 DNA: TGTGCCACCAGCAGAGATCGGAGTAGGAATTCACCCCTCCACTTT. Translation: CATSRDRSRNSPLHF. J is TRBJ1-6 and V is TRBV15; no definite D call. Germline lookup yields CDR1 LNHNV and CDR2 YYDKDF (reference sequence). Trimming pared 0 bases from V and 7 bases from J, leaving 10 bases between. This CDR3 region has 15 residues.

The rearrangement uses TRBV6-5 and TRBJ1-2, with D unclear. CDR3 length: 13 residues. CDR1 is MNHEY, CDR2 SVGAGI, per germline. The ends were cut back, 7 bases at V and 4 bases at J, with 13 bases in the middle. In DNA, the CDR3 is TGTGCCAGCACCGAAGTCCGGCTCTATGGCTACACCTTC. Protein: CASTEVRLYGYTF.

This chain uses TRBV19 with TRBJ2-1, with D uncertain. Trimming stripped 1 base from V and 0 bases from J, with 16 bases between. CDR3 size: 18 residues. Germline lookup yields CDR1 LNHDA and CDR2 SQIVND (reference sequence). The CDR3 protein is CASSIVKWSHSSYNEQFF. DNA of the CDR3: TGTGCCAGTAGTATAGTAAAATGGAGCCACAGCTCCTACAATGAGCAGTTCTTC.

The chain recombines TRBV7-9 with TRBJ2-1; D unresolved. CDR1 SEHNR and CDR2 FQNEAQ come from the germline V gene (reference sequence). Trimming took off 1 base at V and 6 bases at J, with 7 bases between the two ends. CDR3 length: 13 amino acids. Here the CDR3 DNA reads TGTGCCAGCAGCTTAGGCCGGGTCAATGAGCAGTTCTTC. This translates into CASSLGRVNEQFF.

V is TRBV7-2 and J is TRBJ1-4; unclear D gene. Germline CDR1 SGHTA, CDR2 FQGNSA. The CDR3 loop spans 18 amino acids. V was cut by 3 bases and J by 7 bases, with 24 bases left in between. The CDR3 protein is CASSFTIPFRPLGEKLFF. The CDR3 coding sequence is TGTGCCAGCAGCTTCACTATCCCTTTTCGGCCCCTGGGTGAAAAACTGTTTTTT.

This sequence joins TRBV10-3 and TRBJ1-1; D call uncertain. The CDR3 extends over 10 amino acids. Deletions cut 11 bases from V and 6 bases from J, with 10 bases between. The V gene's germline CDR1 is ENHRY and CDR2 SYGVKD. CDR3 amino acids: CAVGDPEAFF. CDR3 sequence (DNA): TGTGCCGTTGGGGATCCTGAAGCTTTCTTT.